Listed below are T cell receptor beta chains from one sample, sequenced in a study of T cells in Graves' hyperthyroidism and ophthalmopathy. Using its own MiXCR run on the multiplex PCR reads, TCRdb lists one record per CDR3 protein. The data contain about 700,000 distinct CDR3 sequences, approximately 14% of them singletons. Sequenced sample: blood. All receptors derive from a woman aged 18-30 years with Graves' hyperthyroidism. CDR3s include the opening cysteine and the closing phenylalanine or tryptophan. The order of the fields is J gene, V gene, clone size, D gene, CDR3 protein, CDR3 DNA. D genes are given only for firm matches. A row's size may be missing; if present it is once, few, many or a size class.

TRBJ2-1 | TRBV19 | NA | TRBD2 | CASSPQSGTYYNEQFF | TGTGCCAGTAGTCCCCAAAGCGGGACGTACTACAATGAGCAGTTCTTC
TRBJ2-2 | TRBV29-1 | NA | NA | CSGGLNTGELFF | TGCAGCGGGGGGCTGAACACCGGGGAGCTGTTTTTT
TRBJ2-4 | TRBV11-2 | NA | NA | CASSASDIQYF | TGTGCCAGCAGCGCCTCGGACATTCAGTACTTC
TRBJ2-3 | TRBV7-9 | NA | TRBD2 | CASSFEGLAGATDTQYF | TGTGCCAGCAGCTTCGAGGGACTAGCGGGAGCCACAGATACGCAGTATTTT
TRBJ2-7 | TRBV20-1 | NA | TRBD1 | CSATPGQGPGEQYF | TGCAGTGCTACCCCGGGACAGGGCCCGGGGGAGCAGTACTTC
TRBJ1-5 | TRBV3-1 | many | NA | CASSPTRDGAQHF | TGTGCCAGCAGCCCGACAAGAGACGGAGCCCAGCATTTT
TRBJ2-1 | TRBV6-1 | NA | TRBD2 | CASSEMGVGTSVYNEQFF | TGTGCCAGCAGTGAAATGGGGGTTGGGACTAGCGTATACAATGAGCAGTTCTTC
TRBJ1-4 | TRBV7-9 | NA | NA | CASSLSGTEKLFF | TGTGCCAGCAGCTTATCCGGGACTGAAAAACTGTTTTTT
TRBJ2-5 | TRBV2 | many | TRBD1 | CASSRAGGMETQYF | TGTGCCAGCAGTCGGGCAGGGGGCATGGAGACCCAGTACTTC
TRBJ1-5 | TRBV27 | NA | NA | CASSLSNPKGSNQPQHF | TGTGCCAGCAGTTTATCGAATCCCAAGGGGAGTAATCAGCCCCAGCATTTT
TRBJ2-2 | TRBV28 | many | NA | CASAFVGYLNTGELFF | TGTGCCAGCGCGTTTGTCGGTTATCTGAACACCGGGGAGCTGTTTTTT
TRBJ1-2 | TRBV28 | many | NA | CASSSSTGYNYGYTF | NA
TRBJ1-5 | TRBV12-3/TRBV12-4 | few | TRBD1 | CASRGQGLYSNQPQHF | TGTGCCAGCAGGGGACAGGGGCTCTATAGCAATCAGCCCCAGCATTTT
TRBJ2-1 | TRBV20-1 | few | NA | CSARQDNEQFF | TGCAGTGCTAGACAAGACAATGAGCAGTTCTTC
TRBJ2-2 | TRBV7-9 | many | TRBD1 | CASSSDRVTTTGELFF | TGTGCCAGCAGCTCGGACAGGGTAACGACCACCGGGGAGCTGTTTTTT
TRBJ2-7 | TRBV30 | many | TRBD1 | CAWGQGVTYEQYF | TGTGCCTGGGGACAGGGGGTAACCTACGAGCAGTACTTC
TRBJ2-3 | TRBV6-1 | many | NA | CASNPRRGSSTDTQYF | TGTGCCAGCAACCCGAGACGGGGATCTAGCACAGATACGCAGTATTTT
TRBJ2-7 | TRBV6-1 | many | NA | CASAAERGPYEQYF | TGTGCCAGCGCGGCCGAGAGGGGACCCTACGAGCAGTACTTC
TRBJ1-4 | TRBV24-1 | NA | NA | CATSDSASLGAGEKLFF | TGTGCCACCAGTGATTCCGCCTCGCTGGGGGCCGGGGAAAAACTGTTTTTT
TRBJ2-3 | TRBV5-1 | once | NA | CASTFGGSSTDTQYF | TGCGCCAGCACCTTTGGAGGGAGTAGCACAGATACGCAGTATTTT
TRBJ2-7 | TRBV5-1 | NA | TRBD2 | CASSASPGLAIDEQYF | TGCGCCAGCAGCGCATCCCCGGGACTAGCGATCGACGAGCAGTACTTC
TRBJ1-1 | TRBV12-3/TRBV12-4 | many | NA | CASSVGQTEAFF | TGTGCCAGCAGTGTCGGACAAACTGAAGCTTTCTTT
TRBJ2-1 | TRBV7-8 | few | NA | CASSAPGSSPYNEQFF | TGTGCCAGCAGCGCCCCCGGGAGCAGTCCCTACAATGAGCAGTTCTTC
TRBJ2-3 | TRBV27 | many | NA | CASSLSTPATDTQYF | TGTGCCAGCAGTTTATCGACACCAGCCACAGATACGCAGTATTTT
TRBJ1-5 | TRBV10-3 | NA | NA | CAISEGVTNQPQHF | TGTGCCATCAGTGAGGGGGTTACCAATCAGCCCCAGCATTTT
TRBJ2-3 | TRBV9 | once | NA | CASSPRHVSSTDTQYF | TGTGCCAGCAGCCCCCGACATGTCTCTAGCACAGATACGCAGTATTTT
TRBJ2-1 | TRBV5-1 | few | TRBD2 | CASSLGDYLNNEQFF | TGCGCCAGCAGCTTAGGGGACTACCTGAACAATGAGCAGTTCTTC
TRBJ2-1 | TRBV7-3 | NA | NA | CASSLTAAYNEQFF | TGTGCCAGCAGCTTAACGGCAGCATACAATGAGCAGTTCTTC
TRBJ1-5 | TRBV30 | many | TRBD1 | CAWSGGQSNQPQHF | TGTGCCTGGAGTGGGGGACAGAGCAATCAGCCCCAGCATTTT
TRBJ2-7 | TRBV18 | few | TRBD1 | CASSTGTGAGTYEQYF | TGTGCCAGCTCAACCGGGACAGGCGCGGGGACCTACGAGCAGTACTTC